Each of the 10 T cell receptor beta chains below was sequenced from the same sample in a study of control samples from healthy donors and cancer patients (dated by TCRdb to 2018 to 2021). The method was the immunoSEQ multiplex PCR assay. TCRdb holds this immuneACCESS table with in-frame rearrangements only. Some clones are missing; in checked studies, unresolved V genes explain under half, and the rest has no known cause. This sample has approximately 110,000 clones in its table, and about 89% of those were observed once. Together, the top ten hold around 7.6% of the sample. The sample was blood. The receptors were gathered from a woman between 18 and 29 years old in good health.

The rearrangement links TRBV28 to TRBJ1-3, with D perhaps TRBD1 (6 bases). This CDR3 has 16 amino acids. V gave up 3 bases and J gave up 0 bases, with 12 bases separating them. Looked up from germline, CDR1 is MDHEN and CDR2 is SYDVKM. This CDR3 reads CASSFTGRRSGNTIYF. The DNA of the CDR3 is TGTGCCAGCAGTTTCACAGGGAGGCGCTCTGGAAACACCATATATTTT.

J is TRBJ2-2 and V is TRBV7-9; 8 bases are a match to TRBD2. Germline CDR1 reads SEHNR; CDR2 reads FQNEAQ (reference sequence). The CDR3 covers 15 residues. The junction had 2 bases not matched to a gene; V was cut back by 1 base and J by 4 bases. The CDR3 bases are TGTGCCAGCAGCTTAGGACTAGCGACCACCGGGGAGCTGTTTTTT. It specifies CASSLGLATTGELFF.

J is TRBJ1-6 and V is TRBV30, with a weak D call TRBD1 (6 bases). The germline V gene has CDR1 GTSNPN and CDR2 SVGIG (reference sequence). Trimming removed 1 base from V and 9 bases from J, with 10 bases in between. CDR3 length equals 13 residues. The CDR3 loop reads CAWSGGARSPLHF. As DNA, the CDR3 is TGTGCCTGGAGTGGGGGGGCGCGTTCACCCCTCCACTTT.

This clone was seen just once. V is TRBV30 and J is TRBJ2-1, with D possibly matching TRBD1 (6 bases). The germline V gene has CDR1 GTSNPN and CDR2 SVGIG (reference sequence). V was clipped by 5 bases and J by 9 bases, with 20 bases between them. CDR3 length equals 14 residues. CDR3 sequence reads: CAWGRDNAPSEQFF. As DNA, the CDR3 is TGTGCCTGGGGCCGGGACAACGCCCCTAGTGAGCAGTTCTTC.

This chain joins TRBV7-2 and TRBJ1-1; D is ambiguous. CDR1 is SGHTA and CDR2 is FQGNSA in the germline V gene. Deletions cut 6 bases from V and 5 bases from J, with 13 bases between. This CDR3 has 13 amino acids. The CDR3 is CASRRLQGTEAFF. The DNA of the CDR3 is TGTGCCAGCAGGAGACTGCAAGGGACTGAAGCTTTCTTT.

Only a few counts were recorded for this clone. The chain couples TRBV5-6 to TRBJ1-1; 7 nucleotides match TRBD1. The CDR3 consists of 15 residues. V dropped 6 bases and J dropped 3; count of bases not matched to a gene: 11. CDR1 and CDR2 from the germline V gene are SGHDT and YYEEEE. This chain's CDR3 is CASTRKGQGDTEAFF. The CDR3 coding sequence is TGTGCCAGCACCCGAAAGGGGCAGGGGGACACTGAAGCTTTCTTT.

This chain connects TRBV24-1 to TRBJ1-5, with 9 nucleotides matching TRBD1. The CDR3 contains 14 residues. J was trimmed by 2 bases and V by 5 bases; bases with no gene match: 0. In germline, CDR1 is KGHDR, CDR2 SFDVKD. The CDR3 region has the DNA TGTGCCACCAGTGGGACAGGGGGCAATCAGCCCCAGCATTTT. Its protein product is CATSGTGGNQPQHF.

DNA for the CDR3: TGCAGCGCCGCCCTCCGGGACAGGGGTTACAATGAGCAGTTCTTC. Translated: CSAALRDRGYNEQFF. The chain combines TRBV29-1 with TRBJ2-1, with 10 bases lining up with TRBD1. CDR3 length: 15 amino acids. CDR1 and CDR2 from the germline V gene are SQVTM and ANQGSEA. V was pared by 7 bases and J by 4 bases, with 10 bases of the junction left unmatched.

A few counts support this clone. The chain couples TRBV27 to TRBJ2-3; D gene ambiguous. CDR1 MNHEY and CDR2 SMNVEV come from the germline V gene (reference sequence). This CDR3 is built from 15 residues. V was pared by 5 bases and J by 1 base, with 13 bases between. The CDR3 DNA reads TGTGCCAGCAGTGACCTAGTAGGAGGCACAGATACGCAGTATTTT. It is translated as CASSDLVGGTDTQYF.

The chain couples TRBV7-2 to TRBJ2-3, with no clear D. CDR3 size: 14 residues. Looked up from germline, CDR1 is SGHTA and CDR2 is FQGNSA. V was trimmed by 6 bases and J by 6 bases, leaving 16 bases between them. The chain's CDR3 is CASRLRLSADTQYF. In nucleotides, the CDR3 is TGTGCCAGCAGACTTAGACTGAGCGCGGATACGCAGTATTTT.